Below, 14 T cell receptor beta chains from the same sample are listed, as sequenced in a study of response to subunit inactivated influenza vaccine (dated 2018 in TCRdb). The library was obtained by RT-PCR. This sample was sequenced with an Illumina HiSeq 2500. In TCRdb, the public reads were trimmed at Q25 with fastp and aligned with MiXCR, with productive beta chains retained. All rows with the same CDR3 protein become a single entry with the most common DNA and genes. The sample table shows 450,000 to 700,000 distinct CDR3 sequences, and around 15% are seen once. The ten largest account for approximately 12% of the sample. The source material was PBMCs from blood, sampled roughly 12 days after vaccination. These receptors all come from a man aged 45 to 65 who received an inactivated influenza vaccine. Donor details come from another sample of the same person, matched by shared clones.

This clonotype was counted only a few times. The rearrangement uses TRBV12-3 or TRBV12-4 and TRBJ2-7; either TRBD1 or TRBD2 may supply D (5 bases each). V was clipped by 5 bases and J by 3 bases, with 17 bases between them. The CDR3 loop spans 15 amino acids. The CDR3 reads CASSPLNGGYYEQYF. CDR3 nucleotide sequence: TGTGCCAGCAGTCCCCTCAATGGGGGTTACTACGAGCAGTACTTC.

This clonotype appeared a few times. The chain has TRBV12-3 or TRBV12-4 and TRBJ1-1, with D uncertain. The germline V and J ends were trimmed by 3 bases and 5 bases, with 13 bases remaining between them. The CDR3 extends over 14 amino acids. The CDR3 region has the DNA TGTGCCAGCAGTTTGTTCGACGGCCGAACTGAAGCTTTCTTT. Its translation is CASSLFDGRTEAFF.

This clonotype was observed once. V gene TRBV7-8 combines with J gene TRBJ2-5; 9 bases align to TRBD2. From germline, CDR1 is SGHVS and CDR2 FQNEAQ. Unmatched junction bases numbered 5, after V lost 1 base and J lost 5 bases. The length of the CDR3 is 15 residues. The CDR3: CASSLGSGGLETQYF. The CDR3, as DNA: TGTGCCAGCAGCTTAGGAAGCGGGGGGTTGGAGACCCAGTACTTC.

This clonotype was picked up many times. The rearrangement joins TRBV5-1 to TRBJ1-5; TRBD1 is a possible D gene (5 bases). The CDR3 has 15 residues. CDR1 is SGHRS, CDR2 YFSETQ, per germline. Trimming pared 0 bases from V and 1 base from J, leaving 8 bases between. The CDR3 sequence: CASSLGPGSNQPQHF. For the CDR3, the DNA is TGCGCCAGCAGCTTGGGTCCAGGGAGCAATCAGCCCCAGCATTTT.

This clonotype was observed at least ten times. This rearrangement joins TRBV12-3 or TRBV12-4 to TRBJ2-5; TRBD2 matches 7 bases. V shed 1 base and J 5 bases; nucleotides not matched to a gene: 4. CDR3 length: 14 residues. The CDR3 bases are TGTGCCAGCAGTTTAGGGGGAGGGATTGAGACCCAGTACTTC. As protein: CASSLGGGIETQYF.

CDR3 sequence (DNA): TGTGCCAGCAGCCAAGAACGCAGGGGGCTTGTACTTCGGATCCCCCCCGTAGACGAGCAGTACTTC. Protein product: CASSQERRGLVLRIPPVDEQYF. The chain links TRBV14 to TRBJ2-7; 8 bases are a match to TRBD1. Germline CDR1 SGHDN, CDR2 FVKESK. This CDR3 has 22 amino acids. Losses at the gene ends were 0 bases for V and 5 bases for J; bases not matched to a gene: 27.

The rearrangement uses TRBV5-5 and TRBJ2-5; D is possibly TRBD1 or TRBD2 (6 bases each). This CDR3 has 16 amino acids. Trimming left V 4 bases short and J 2 bases short, with 18 bases between. Germline V lookup: CDR1 SGHKS, CDR2 YYEKEE (reference sequence). This CDR3 reads CASSPREGGGQETQYF. In DNA form, the CDR3 reads TGTGCCAGCAGCCCCCGGGAAGGAGGGGGACAAGAGACCCAGTACTTC. Full variable domain (outside the CDR3, taken from reference TRBV5-5 and TRBJ2-5): DAGVTQSPTHLIKTRGQQVTLRCSPISGHKSVSWYQQVLGQGPQFIFQYYEKEERGRGNFPDRFSARQFPNYSSELNVNALLLGDSALYLCASSPREGGGQETQYFGPGTRLLVL.

This clonotype was observed a few times. The chain joins TRBV15 to TRBJ2-3; the D is unclear. V dropped 1 base and J dropped 4 bases, with 3 bases sitting between them. This CDR3 contains 12 residues. From germline, CDR1 is LNHNV and CDR2 YYDKDF (reference sequence). For the CDR3, the DNA is TGTGCCACCAGCAGAGTGGCAGATACGCAGTATTTT. It encodes CATSRVADTQYF.

This clonotype was found a few times. The V gene is TRBV20-1, the J gene TRBJ1-5; D gene uncertain. The CDR3 has 13 residues. CDR1 and CDR2 from the germline V gene are DFQATT and SNEGSKA (reference sequence). Between the trimmed V and J ends, which lost 3 bases and 3 bases, there was a span of 9 bases. In DNA, the CDR3 is TGCAGTGCTAGGTCCCAGGTCAATCAGCCCCAGCATTTT. Amino acids: CSARSQVNQPQHF.

This clonotype came up a few times. This sequence joins TRBV10-3 and TRBJ2-3; D is unresolved. Germline CDR1 ENHRY, CDR2 SYGVKD. Between the trimmed V and J ends, which lost 0 bases and 3 bases, there was a span of 10 bases. The CDR3 loop spans 15 amino acids. The CDR3 loop reads CAISESIGQTDTQYF. CDR3 bases: TGTGCCATCAGTGAGTCGATTGGGCAGACAGATACGCAGTATTTT.

The rearrangement uses TRBV2 and TRBJ2-1, with D perhaps assigned TRBD1 or TRBD2 (5 bases each). The CDR3 covers 11 residues. Germline loops: CDR1 SNHLY, CDR2 FYNNEI. V dropped 3 bases and J dropped 13 bases, with 10 bases sitting between them. The CDR3 DNA reads as TGTGCCAGCAGTGATTCGGGGCCTCAGTTCTTC. This gives the protein CASSDSGPQFF.

The V and J genes are TRBV4-1 and TRBJ2-2, with 9 positions matching TRBD1. The CDR3 sequence is 15 residues long. The V gene's germline CDR1 is MGHRA and CDR2 YSYEKL. The V segment lost 5 bases and the J segment 6 bases; nucleotides outside the gene matches: 7. The CDR3 here is CASSFLGQGSGELFF. The DNA for the CDR3 is TGCGCCAGCAGCTTCCTGGGACAGGGTTCCGGGGAGCTGTTTTTT.

This clonotype was counted a few times. This chain joins TRBV7-2 and TRBJ1-3; no clear D. Germline assignment: CDR1 SGHTA and CDR2 FQGNSA. The V end was cut by 3 bases, the J end by 1 base, with 10 bases between. The CDR3 runs to 15 residues. CDR3 sequence (DNA): TGTGCCAGCAGCTTCCCGATGGGATCTGGAAACACCATATATTTT. This gives the protein CASSFPMGSGNTIYF.

This clonotype was observed a few times. This chain connects TRBV12-3 or TRBV12-4 to TRBJ2-7; no reliable D call. V was cut by 3 bases and J by 1 base, with 7 bases left in between. The CDR3 is 13 amino acids. The CDR3 loop is CASSFMPSYEQYF. The CDR3 DNA follows: TGTGCCAGCAGTTTTATGCCGTCCTACGAGCAGTACTTC.